This T cell receptor (beta chain) originates from a study of T cell repertoires in cytomegalovirus infection (dated by TCRdb to the late 2010s). Notes on the research overall: Peptide stimulations targeted recently identified HLA-C-restricted CMV epitopes, whose presentation resists viral immunomodulation, together with well-studied HLA-B-restricted epitopes. Donor HLA type was relevant to the analysis, as public TCR beta signatures indicated carriage of CMV infection together with the matching HLA type.

Broader findings and caveats from the paper: Carriers of CMV infection plus the relevant HLA type were discriminated by the cumulative frequency of public TCR beta family members in the study cohort and in an independent roughly 400-donor cohort. In the ex vivo response, HLA-C-restricted CMV-specific TCR beta clonotypes were dominant, and in two of eight donors the single most frequent clonotype came from this HLA-C-restricted group.

This clonotype was counted many times. Its antigen target is currently unknown. The sample holds no much larger clone one base away, and base qualities are not on file. There are 12 amino acids in the CDR3, from cysteine to phenylalanine inclusive. The kept DNA is CDR3 alone, 36 bases in frame from the first base. From the germline V gene, CDR1 is SGHTA and CDR2 is FQGNSA. V gives up 1 base and J gives up 4 bases, and the segment between their germline ends measures 4 bases. The treatment or condition label on this specimen signifies: in vitro stimulation with specific CMV peptide epitopes to enrich CMV-specific T cells. Sequenced using an Illumina HiSeq 1500. The public reads were run again by TCRdb, first through fastp at Q25 and then through MiXCR, and only productive beta chains were kept. Identical CDR3 protein sequences are pooled into one entry, listed with their most common genes and DNA. For this sample there are roughly 310,000 distinct CDR3 sequences; roughly 29% appear just once. Together, the top ten hold around 20% of the sample.

The source of this sequence is a human donor in good health (CMV status not recorded). Some clones in this sample may be carry-over from other donors' samples. This specimen consisted of cultured PBMCs, obtained from culture after CMV antigen stimulation. The rearranged chain carries TRBV7-2 and TRBJ1-2; the D gene remains uncertain. The CDR3 protein is CASSLDTYGYTF. The DNA is TGTGCCAGCAGCTTAGACACCTATGGCTACACCTTC. Extended through the reference TRBV7-2 and TRBJ1-2 proteins, this CDR3 yields the full variable domain: GAGVSQSPSNKVTEKGKDVELRCDPISGHTALYWYRQSLGQGLEFLIYFQGNSAPDKSGLPSDRFSAERTGGSVSTLTIQRTQQEDSAVYLCASSLDTYGYTFGSGTRLTVV.